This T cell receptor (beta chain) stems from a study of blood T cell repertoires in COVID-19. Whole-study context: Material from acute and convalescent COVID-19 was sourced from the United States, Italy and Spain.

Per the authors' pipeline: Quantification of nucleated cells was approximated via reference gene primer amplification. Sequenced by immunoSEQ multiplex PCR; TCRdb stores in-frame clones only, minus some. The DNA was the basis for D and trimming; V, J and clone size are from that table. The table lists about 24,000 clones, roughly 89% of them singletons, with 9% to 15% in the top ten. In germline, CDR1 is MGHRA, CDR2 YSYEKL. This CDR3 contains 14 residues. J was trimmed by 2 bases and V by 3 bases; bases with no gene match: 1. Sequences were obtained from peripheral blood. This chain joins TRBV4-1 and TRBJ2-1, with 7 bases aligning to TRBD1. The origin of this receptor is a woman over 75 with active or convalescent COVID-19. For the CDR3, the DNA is TGCGCCAGCAGCCAGACAGGGACCTACAATGAGCAGTTCTTC. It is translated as CASSQTGTYNEQFF.